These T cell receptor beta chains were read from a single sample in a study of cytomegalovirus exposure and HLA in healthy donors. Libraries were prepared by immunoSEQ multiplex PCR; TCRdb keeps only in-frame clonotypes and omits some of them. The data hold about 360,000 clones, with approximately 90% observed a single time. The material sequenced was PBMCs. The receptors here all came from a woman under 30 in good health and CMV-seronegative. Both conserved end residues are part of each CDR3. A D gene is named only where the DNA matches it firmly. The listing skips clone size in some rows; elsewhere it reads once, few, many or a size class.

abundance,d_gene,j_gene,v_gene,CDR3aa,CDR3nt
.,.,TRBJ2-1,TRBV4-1,CASSQDRSQGEQFF,TGCGCCAGCAGCCAAGATCGTAGCCAGGGCGAGCAGTTCTTC
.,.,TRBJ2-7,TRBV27,CASSLLTGQGEGKQYF,TGTGCCAGCAGTTTATTGACGGGACAAGGAGAGGGGAAGCAGTACTTC
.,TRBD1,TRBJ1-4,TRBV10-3,CAIGEDRENEKLFF,TGTGCCATCGGCGAGGACAGGGAAAATGAAAAACTGTTTTTT
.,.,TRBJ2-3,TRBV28,CASRPLKDSLTDTQYF,TGTGCCAGCAGGCCATTAAAGGACAGCCTCACAGATACGCAGTATTTT
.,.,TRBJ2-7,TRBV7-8,CASIPQGGGGYEQYF,TGTGCCAGCATCCCCCAGGGAGGGGGGGGGTACGAGCAGTACTTC
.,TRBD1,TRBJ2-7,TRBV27,CASRRKRQGAIEQYF,TGTGCCAGCAGACGAAAAAGACAGGGGGCAATCGAGCAGTACTTC
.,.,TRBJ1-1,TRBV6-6,CASSPIGGRTEAFF,TGTGCCAGCTCACCCATCGGGGGAAGAACTGAAGCTTTCTTT
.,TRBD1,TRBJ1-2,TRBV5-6,CASSLRTGDGYTF,TGTGCCAGCAGCTTGCGAACAGGGGACGGCTACACCTTC
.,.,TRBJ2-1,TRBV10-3,CAISVDSRAEQFF,TGTGCCATCAGTGTCGATAGCAGGGCTGAGCAGTTCTTC
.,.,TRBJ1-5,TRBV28,CASSWRNQPQHF,TGTGCCAGCAGTTGGCGCAATCAGCCCCAGCATTTT
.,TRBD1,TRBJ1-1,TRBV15,CATSRDVQGARNTEAFF,TGTGCCACCAGCAGAGATGTTCAGGGGGCGAGGAACACTGAAGCTTTCTTT
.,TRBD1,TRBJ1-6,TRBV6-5,CASSYQTGGGSPLHF,TGTGCCAGCAGTTACCAGACAGGGGGCGGCTCACCCCTCCACTTT
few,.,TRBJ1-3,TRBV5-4,CASSDPGVSGNTIYF,TGTGCCAGCAGCGACCCCGGAGTCTCTGGAAACACCATATATTTT
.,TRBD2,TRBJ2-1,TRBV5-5,CASTLAGYNEQFF,TGTGCCAGCACCCTAGCGGGTTACAATGAGCAGTTCTTC
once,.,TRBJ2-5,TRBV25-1,CASSEQGLRETQYF,TGTGCCAGCAGTGAACAGGGGCTGAGGGAGACCCAGTACTTC
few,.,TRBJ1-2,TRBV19,CASSIRDVYGYTF,TGTGCCAGTAGTATTCGGGATGTCTATGGCTACACCTTC
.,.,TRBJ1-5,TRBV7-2,CASSPKFAGQSNQPQHF,TGTGCCAGCAGCCCCAAGTTTGCGGGGCAGAGCAATCAGCCCCAGCATTTT
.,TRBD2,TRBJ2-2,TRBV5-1,CAGKPGLADNGELFF,TGCGCCGGGAAGCCGGGACTAGCGGACAACGGGGAGCTGTTTTTT
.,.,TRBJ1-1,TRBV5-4,CASSLQGFNTEAFF,TGTGCCAGCAGCCTTCAGGGCTTCAACACTGAAGCTTTCTTT
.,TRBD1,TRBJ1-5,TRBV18,CASSSRTGGNQPQHF,TGTGCCAGCTCATCACGGACAGGGGGAAATCAGCCCCAGCATTTT
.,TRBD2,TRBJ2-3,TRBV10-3,CAISESPLAGGTDTQYF,TGTGCCATCAGTGAGTCCCCATTAGCGGGGGGCACAGATACGCAGTATTTT
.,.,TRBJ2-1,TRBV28,CASRGGQYNEQFF,TGTGCCAGCAGGGGGGGACAGTACAATGAGCAGTTCTTC
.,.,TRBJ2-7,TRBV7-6,CASSLARTPYREQYF,TGTGCCAGCAGCTTAGCCAGGACTCCTTATCGCGAGCAGTACTTC
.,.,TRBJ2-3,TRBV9,CASSVEVTNTQYF,TGTGCCAGCAGCGTAGAGGTGACTAATACGCAGTATTTT
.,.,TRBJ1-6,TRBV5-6,CASSQRRLGHSNSPLHF,TGTGCCAGCAGCCAACGCAGGCTGGGACATTCTAATTCACCCCTCCACTTT
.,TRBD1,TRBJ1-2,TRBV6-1,CASRADRGQGYTF,TGTGCCAGCAGAGCTGACAGGGGGCAAGGCTACACCTTC
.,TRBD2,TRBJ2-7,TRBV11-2,CASSPGQREFYEQYF,TGTGCCAGCAGCCCTGGCCAGCGGGAATTCTACGAGCAGTACTTC
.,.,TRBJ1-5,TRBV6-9,CASSYRQGSYQPQHF,TGTGCCAGCAGTTATCGCCAGGGAAGTTATCAGCCCCAGCATTTT
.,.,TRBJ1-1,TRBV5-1,CASSLVLGEGEAFF,TGCGCCAGCAGCTTGGTTCTGGGAGAGGGTGAAGCTTTCTTT
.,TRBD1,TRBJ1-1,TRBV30,CAWSRGRTNTEAFF,TGTGCCTGGAGTAGGGGGCGGACGAACACTGAAGCTTTCTTT
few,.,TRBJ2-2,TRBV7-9,CASSLVVMELFF,TGTGCCAGCAGCTTAGTAGTTATGGAGCTGTTTTTT
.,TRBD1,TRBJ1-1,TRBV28,CASRLSSGTGGFLVAFF,TGTGCCAGCAGGCTATCTTCCGGGACAGGGGGATTTCTTGTCGCTTTCTTT
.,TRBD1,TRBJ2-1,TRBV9,CASSVTGEQFF,TGTGCCAGCAGCGTGACAGGGGAGCAGTTCTTC
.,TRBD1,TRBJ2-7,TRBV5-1,CASSYRDRGLGEQYF,TGCGCCAGCAGCTACCGGGACAGGGGGTTGGGGGAGCAGTACTTC
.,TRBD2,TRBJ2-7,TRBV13,CASSPPSGGLSYEQYF,TGTGCCAGCAGCCCCCCTAGCGGGGGCCTATCCTACGAGCAGTACTTC
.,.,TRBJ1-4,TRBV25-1,CASSESRGGTTNEKLFF,TGTGCCAGCAGTGAGTCGAGGGGGGGCACAACTAATGAAAAACTGTTTTTT
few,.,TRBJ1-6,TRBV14,CASSQDGGDGSPLHF,TGTGCCAGCAGCCAAGATGGAGGGGATGGATCACCCCTCCACTTT
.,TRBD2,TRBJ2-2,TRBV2,CASRPGTSGGAVDTGELFF,TGTGCCAGCAGGCCCGGGACTAGCGGGGGGGCCGTGGACACCGGGGAGCTGTTTTTT
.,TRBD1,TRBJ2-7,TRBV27,CASSLGTGGAYEQYF,TGTGCCAGCAGTCTAGGGACAGGGGGCGCGTACGAGCAGTACTTC
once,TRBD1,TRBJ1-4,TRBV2,CASKEQGISTNEKLFF,TGTGCCAGCAAGGAACAGGGGATATCAACTAATGAAAAACTGTTTTTT
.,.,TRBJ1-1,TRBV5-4,CASSPKYTDRIVEAFF,TGTGCCAGCAGCCCCAAGTATACAGACAGGATCGTTGAAGCTTTCTTT
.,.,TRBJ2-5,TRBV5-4,CASSPDSQETQYF,TGTGCCAGCAGCCCTGACAGCCAAGAGACCCAGTACTTC
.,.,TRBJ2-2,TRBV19,CASSNPALARAGELFF,TGTGCCAGTAGTAACCCCGCCCTAGCTCGCGCCGGGGAGCTGTTTTTT
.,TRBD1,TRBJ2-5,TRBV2,CASSEFVGQGEETQYF,TGTGCCAGCAGTGAATTTGTTGGGCAGGGGGAAGAGACCCAGTACTTC
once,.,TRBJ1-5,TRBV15,CATSSRTGLQPQHF,TGTGCCACCAGCAGCCGCACAGGGCTACAGCCCCAGCATTTT
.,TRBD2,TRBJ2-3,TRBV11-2,CASSSKLGGRWLAQYF,TGTGCCAGCAGCTCCAAACTGGGCGGGAGATGGCTAGCGCAGTATTTT
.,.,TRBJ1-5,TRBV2,CATTPREAMRNQPQHF,TGTGCCACCACTCCCAGGGAGGCCATGCGCAATCAGCCCCAGCATTTT
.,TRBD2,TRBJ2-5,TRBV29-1,CSVEDAGGQETQYF,TGCAGCGTTGAAGATGCGGGAGGCCAAGAGACCCAGTACTTC
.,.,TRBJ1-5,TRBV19,CASSIGGSNQPQHF,TGTGCCAGTAGTATAGGAGGGAGCAATCAGCCCCAGCATTTT
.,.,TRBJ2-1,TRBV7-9,CASSWSYEQFF,TGTGCCAGCAGCTGGAGTTATGAGCAGTTCTTC
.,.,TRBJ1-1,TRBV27,CASSLGGMNTEAFF,TGTGCCAGCAGTTTGGGGGGAATGAACACTGAAGCTTTCTTT
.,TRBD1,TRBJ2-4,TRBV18,CASSPRTGRNIQYF,TGTGCCAGCTCACCAAGGACAGGGAGAAACATTCAGTACTTC
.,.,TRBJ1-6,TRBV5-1,CASSLGASTGNSPLHF,TGCGCCAGCAGCTTGGGGGCTAGTACGGGGAATTCACCCCTCCACTTT
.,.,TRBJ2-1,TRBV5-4,CASSLVGGGSDEQFF,TGTGCCAGCAGCTTGGTTGGCGGGGGCTCGGATGAGCAGTTCTTC
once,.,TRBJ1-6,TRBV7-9,CASSLSQTRDNSYNSPLHF,TGTGCCAGCAGCTTAAGTCAAACCCGGGACAACTCCTATAATTCACCCCTCCACTTT